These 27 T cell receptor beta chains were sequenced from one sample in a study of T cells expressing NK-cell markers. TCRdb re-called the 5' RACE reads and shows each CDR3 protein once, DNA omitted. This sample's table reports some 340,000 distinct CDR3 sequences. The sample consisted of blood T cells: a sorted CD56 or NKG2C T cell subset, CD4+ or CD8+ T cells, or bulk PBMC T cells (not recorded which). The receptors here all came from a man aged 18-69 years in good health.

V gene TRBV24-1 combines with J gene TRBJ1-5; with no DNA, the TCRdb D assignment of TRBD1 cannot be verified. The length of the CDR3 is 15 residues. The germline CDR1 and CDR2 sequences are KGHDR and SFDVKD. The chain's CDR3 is CATSGGGYSNQPQHF.

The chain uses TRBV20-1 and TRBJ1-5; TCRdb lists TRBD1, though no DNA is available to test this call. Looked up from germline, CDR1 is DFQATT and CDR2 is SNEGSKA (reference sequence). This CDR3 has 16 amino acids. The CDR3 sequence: CSARDTGTGQNQPQHF.

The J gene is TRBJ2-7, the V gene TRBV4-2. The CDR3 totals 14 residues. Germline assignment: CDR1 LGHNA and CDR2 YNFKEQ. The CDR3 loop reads CASSQPFLYYEQYF.

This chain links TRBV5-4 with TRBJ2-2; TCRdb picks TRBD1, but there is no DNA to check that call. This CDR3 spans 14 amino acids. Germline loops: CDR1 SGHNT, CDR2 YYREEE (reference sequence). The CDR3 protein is CASSRDQGTGELFF.

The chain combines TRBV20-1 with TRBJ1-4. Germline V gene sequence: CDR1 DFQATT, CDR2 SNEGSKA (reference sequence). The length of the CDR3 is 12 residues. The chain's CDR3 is CSGDAGNEKLFF.

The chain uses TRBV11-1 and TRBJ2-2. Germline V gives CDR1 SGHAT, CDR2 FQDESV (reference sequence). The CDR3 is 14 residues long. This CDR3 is CASSLGSLSGELFF.

This CDR3 is CASSPFNTGTRTDTQYF. The chain combines TRBV18 with TRBJ2-3; TCRdb outputs TRBD1, but without DNA this stays unchecked. The germline gives CDR1 KGHSH, CDR2 LQKENI. This CDR3 contains 17 residues.

The CDR3 spells CASSPRTRQFTYEQYF. The rearrangement joins TRBV5-1 to TRBJ2-7; the D call of TRBD2 rests on TCRdb alone, since no DNA is present to check it. Germline CDR1 and CDR2: SGHRS and YFSETQ. This CDR3 is built from 16 residues.

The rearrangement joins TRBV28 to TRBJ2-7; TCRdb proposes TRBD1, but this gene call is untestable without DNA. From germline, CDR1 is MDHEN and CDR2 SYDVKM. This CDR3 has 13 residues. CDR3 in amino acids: CASSPPTYYEQYF.

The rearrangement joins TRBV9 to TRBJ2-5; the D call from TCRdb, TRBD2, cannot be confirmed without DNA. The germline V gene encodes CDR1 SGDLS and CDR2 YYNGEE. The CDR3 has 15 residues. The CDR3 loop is CASSVQGLAGETQYF.

The CDR3 loop is CASSQDRRAAETQYF. This sequence joins TRBV4-1 and TRBJ2-5; TCRdb outputs TRBD2, but without DNA this stays unchecked. Germline CDR1 reads MGHRA; CDR2 reads YSYEKL. The CDR3 has 15 residues.

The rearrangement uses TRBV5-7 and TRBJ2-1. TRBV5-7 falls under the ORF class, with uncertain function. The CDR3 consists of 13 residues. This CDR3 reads CASSSAMVSEQFF.

The CDR3 loop is CASSQGTSKRHSPLHF. This chain connects TRBV7-2 to TRBJ1-6. This CDR3 is 16 amino acids long. Germline V CDR1 and CDR2: SGHTA, FQGNSA.

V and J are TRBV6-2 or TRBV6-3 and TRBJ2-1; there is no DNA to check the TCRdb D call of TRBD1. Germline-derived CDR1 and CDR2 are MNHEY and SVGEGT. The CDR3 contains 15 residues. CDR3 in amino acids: CASKKTGGSYNEQFF.

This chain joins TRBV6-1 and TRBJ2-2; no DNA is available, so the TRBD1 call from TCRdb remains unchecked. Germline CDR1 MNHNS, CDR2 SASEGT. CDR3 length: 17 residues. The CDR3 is CASSDDRRTGKAGELFF.

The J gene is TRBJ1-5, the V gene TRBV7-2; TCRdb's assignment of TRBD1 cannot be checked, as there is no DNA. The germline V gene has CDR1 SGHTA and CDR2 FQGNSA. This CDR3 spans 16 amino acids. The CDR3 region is CASSTRTGSSNQPQHF.

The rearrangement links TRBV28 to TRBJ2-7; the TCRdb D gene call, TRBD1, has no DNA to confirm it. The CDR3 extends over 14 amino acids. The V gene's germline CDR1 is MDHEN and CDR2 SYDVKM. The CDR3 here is CASSRDRLHYEQYF.

Here the CDR3 reads CASKTGTGQPQHF. This chain connects TRBV12-3 or TRBV12-4 to TRBJ1-5; with no DNA, the TCRdb D assignment of TRBD1 cannot be verified. The length of the CDR3 is 13 residues.

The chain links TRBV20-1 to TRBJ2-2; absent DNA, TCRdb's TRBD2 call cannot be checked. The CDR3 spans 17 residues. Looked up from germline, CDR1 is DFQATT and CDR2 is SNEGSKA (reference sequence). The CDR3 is CSARRRLNPSRTGELFF.

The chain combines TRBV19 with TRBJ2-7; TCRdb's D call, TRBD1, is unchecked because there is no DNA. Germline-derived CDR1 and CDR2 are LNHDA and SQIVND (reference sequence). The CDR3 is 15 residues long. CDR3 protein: CASSIGTIPSYEQYF.

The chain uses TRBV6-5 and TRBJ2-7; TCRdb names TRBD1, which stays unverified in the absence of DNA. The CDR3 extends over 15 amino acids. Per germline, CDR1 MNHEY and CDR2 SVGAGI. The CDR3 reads CASSFNRGQAYEQYF.

The CDR3 sequence: CASSSTTGFSGYTF. The gene calls are TRBV27 and TRBJ1-2; TCRdb's D call, TRBD1, is unchecked because there is no DNA. Germline loops: CDR1 MNHEY, CDR2 SMNVEV (reference sequence). This CDR3 spans 14 amino acids.

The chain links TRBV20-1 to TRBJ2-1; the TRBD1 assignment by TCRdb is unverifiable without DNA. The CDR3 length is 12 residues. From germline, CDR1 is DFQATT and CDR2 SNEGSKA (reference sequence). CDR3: CSVDDRVDEQFF.

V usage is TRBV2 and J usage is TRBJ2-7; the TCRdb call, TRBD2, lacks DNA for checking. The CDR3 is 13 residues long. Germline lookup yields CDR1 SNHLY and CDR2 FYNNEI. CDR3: CASTGRYYYEQYF.

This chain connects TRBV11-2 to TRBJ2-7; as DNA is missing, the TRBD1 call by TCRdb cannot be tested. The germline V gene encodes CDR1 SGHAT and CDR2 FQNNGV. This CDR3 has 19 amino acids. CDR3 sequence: CASSLGPGQGNPVPYEQYF. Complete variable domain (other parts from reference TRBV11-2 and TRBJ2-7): EAGVAQSPRYKIIEKRQSVAFWCNPISGHATLYWYQQILGQGPKLLIQFQNNGVVDDSQLPKDRFSAERLKGVDSTLKIQPAKLEDSAVYLCASSLGPGQGNPVPYEQYFGPGTRLTVT.

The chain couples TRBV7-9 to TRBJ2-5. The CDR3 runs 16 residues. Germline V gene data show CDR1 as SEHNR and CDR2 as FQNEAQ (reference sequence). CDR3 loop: CASSLATSSFVETQYF.

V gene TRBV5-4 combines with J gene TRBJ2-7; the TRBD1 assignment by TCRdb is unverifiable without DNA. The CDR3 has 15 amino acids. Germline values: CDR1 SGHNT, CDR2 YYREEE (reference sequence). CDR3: CASSNRDQLSYEQYF. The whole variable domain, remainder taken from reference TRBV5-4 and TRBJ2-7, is ETGVTQSPTHLIKTRGQQVTLRCSSQSGHNTVSWYQQALGQGPQFIFQYYREEENGRGNFPPRFSGLQFPNYSSELNVNALELDDSALYLCASSNRDQLSYEQYFGPGTRLTVT.